This TCR beta chain was sequenced during a study of OX40 agonist ivuxolimab in advanced cancers. CDR3 length: 13 amino acids. Trimming left V 0 bases short and J 10 bases short, with 7 bases between. The germline gives CDR1 SGHVS, CDR2 FNYEAQ. This clone was detected a few times. TCRdb's copy holds only in-frame clones and misses some; the assay was immunoSEQ multiplex PCR. The table lists about 67,000 clones, over 75% of them singletons, with 0.6% to 0.8% in the top ten. The sequence derives from an adult with an advanced solid tumor such as melanoma, head and neck, liver or kidney cancer. The chain combines TRBV7-6 with TRBJ1-6; D remains ambiguous. The input for sequencing was CD4+ or CD8+ T cells sorted from blood, taken in a trial of the OX40 agonist ivuxolimab. CDR3 in amino acids: CASSLAQGSPLHF. The CDR3 DNA reads TGTGCCAGCAGCTTAGCGCAAGGGTCACCCCTCCACTTT.